These T cell receptor beta chains were read from a single sample in a study of CD8 T cells in ankylosing spondylitis. TCRdb processed the 5' RACE reads anew with MiXCR; each CDR3 protein has one entry. The sample gives 250,000 to 400,000 distinct CDR3 sequences, around 10% of which show up once; roughly a tenth is in the top ten. The sequenced sample was blood, either unsorted or a sorted T cell fraction (not recorded which). These receptor sequences come from a female donor with ankylosing spondylitis or in good health (not recorded which). Both conserved end residues are part of each CDR3.

>TRBV5-1
CASSLVQASGRMADQPQHF
>TRBV6-1
CASTYGQGTGYTF
>TRBV11-1
CASSFSDRDYNEQFF
>TRBV6-1
CASRLSEPGELFF
>TRBV19
CAIRDRGRGNTIYF
>TRBV7-9
CASSRAQGLGEKLFF
>TRBV29-1
CSARGANQPQHF
>TRBV7-8
CASEEGFGTEAFF
>TRBV20-1
CSAPGGTVYGYTF
>TRBV20-1
CSARDRDNHYEQYF
>TRBV20-1
CSAGTGSDTQYF
>TRBV3-1
CASCQGVAGAHTNGGELFF
>TRBV28
CASSLLEGFENTIYF
>TRBV20-1
CSARGVFFGERADTQYF
>TRBV28
CASRLNWGGPLNSPLHF
>TRBV25-1
CASRNPRGGGYTF
>TRBV19
CASSIGGLAMVRGEQFF
>TRBV5-6
CASSLGQTGVHTEAFF
>TRBV28
CASGPGHSYNEQFF
>TRBV7-8
CASSAGPGWGEQFF
>TRBV28
CASSLSGPGQETQYF
>TRBV18
CASSPPDRGSYNEQFF
>TRBV6-1
CASSPGQGLQETQYF
>TRBV25-1
CASSQGRNTGELFF
>TRBV28
CASSITSYEQYF
>TRBV11-3
CASSLTAGLTYNEQFF
>TRBV2
CASTAGIPYEQYF
>TRBV7-2
CASSQRSTNTGELFF
>TRBV30
CAWIPSMGYGYTF
>TRBV5-1
CASSFGRPNTGELFF
>TRBV5-6
CASSFGGIETQYF
>TRBV7-2
CASSPGASQVFGGYTF
>TRBV9
CASSAAGTSTGELFF
>TRBV2
CASSEREGKGNSPLHF
>TRBV7-2
CASSLSGTDTQYF
>TRBV7-9
CASDRDRGAEAFF
>TRBV15
CATSRDMVNTEAFF
>TRBV12-3/TRBV12-4
CASSLATGGRPEAFF
>TRBV21-1
CASSTLTPSGGELFF
>TRBV20-1
CGANRGPRETQYF
>TRBV20-1
CSALQETQYF
>TRBV7-6
CASSLMVRGTDTQYF